Each of the 2 T cell receptor beta chains below was sequenced from the same sample in a study of blood T cell repertoires in COVID-19. Libraries were prepared by immunoSEQ multiplex PCR; TCRdb keeps only in-frame clonotypes and omits some of them. The sample includes 300,000 to 400,000 clones, 75% to 90% seen only once; the top ten take about 2%. Sequencing was performed on PBMCs or T cells enriched from blood (not recorded which). These receptors were collected from a woman aged 25 to 45 who had been exposed to COVID-19.

This chain joins TRBV27 and TRBJ1-1; D is uncertain. Germline CDR1 MNHEY, CDR2 SMNVEV (reference sequence). This CDR3 has 13 residues. V lost 0 bases and J lost 2, with 4 bases in between. This chain's CDR3 is CASSLSTNTEAFF. CDR3 DNA: TGTGCCAGCAGTTTATCCACAAACACTGAAGCTTTCTTT.

The V gene is TRBV7-2, the J gene TRBJ1-5; D unresolved. CDR1 and CDR2 from the germline V gene are SGHTA and FQGNSA. The CDR3 is 14 amino acids. V was trimmed by 7 bases and J by 4 bases, leaving 14 bases between them. Here the CDR3 reads CASTFYGQNQPQHF. CDR3 coding DNA: TGTGCCAGCACCTTCTATGGTCAAAATCAGCCCCAGCATTTT.